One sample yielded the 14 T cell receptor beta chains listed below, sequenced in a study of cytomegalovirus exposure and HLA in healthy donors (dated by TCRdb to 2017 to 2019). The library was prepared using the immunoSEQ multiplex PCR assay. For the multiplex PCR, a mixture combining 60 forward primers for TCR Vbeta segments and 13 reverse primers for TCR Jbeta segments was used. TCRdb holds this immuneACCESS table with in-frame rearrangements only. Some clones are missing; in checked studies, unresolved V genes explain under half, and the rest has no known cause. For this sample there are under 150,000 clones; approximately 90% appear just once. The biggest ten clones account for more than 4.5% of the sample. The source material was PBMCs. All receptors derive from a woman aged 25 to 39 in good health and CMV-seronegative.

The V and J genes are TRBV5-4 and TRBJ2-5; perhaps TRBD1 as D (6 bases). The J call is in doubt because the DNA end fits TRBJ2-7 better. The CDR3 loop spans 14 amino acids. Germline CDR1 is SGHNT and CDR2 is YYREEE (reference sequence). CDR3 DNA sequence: TGTGCCAGCAGCCCATTTACAGGGAACTACGAGCAGTACTTC. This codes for CASSPFTGNYEQYF.

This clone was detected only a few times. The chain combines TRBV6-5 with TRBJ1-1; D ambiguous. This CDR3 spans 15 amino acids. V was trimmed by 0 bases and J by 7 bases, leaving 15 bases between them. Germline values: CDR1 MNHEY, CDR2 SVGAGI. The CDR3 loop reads CASSYSPRMADEAFF. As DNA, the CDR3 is TGTGCCAGCAGTTACTCCCCTCGAATGGCCGATGAAGCTTTCTTT.

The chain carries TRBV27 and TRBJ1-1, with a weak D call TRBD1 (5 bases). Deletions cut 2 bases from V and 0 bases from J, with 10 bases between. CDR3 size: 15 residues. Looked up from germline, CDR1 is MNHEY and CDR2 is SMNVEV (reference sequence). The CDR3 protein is CASSLRGGLNTEAFF. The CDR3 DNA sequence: TGTGCCAGCAGTTTAAGGGGAGGGTTGAACACTGAAGCTTTCTTT.

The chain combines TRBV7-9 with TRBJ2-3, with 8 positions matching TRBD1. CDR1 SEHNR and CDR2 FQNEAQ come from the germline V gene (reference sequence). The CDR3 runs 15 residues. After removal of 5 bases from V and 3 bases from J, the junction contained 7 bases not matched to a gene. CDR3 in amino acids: CASSEDRGRTDTQYF. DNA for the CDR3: TGTGCCAGCAGCGAAGACAGGGGTCGGACAGATACGCAGTATTTT. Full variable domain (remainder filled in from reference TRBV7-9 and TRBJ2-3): DTGVSQNPRHKITKRGQNVTFRCDPISEHNRLYWYRQTLGQGPEFLTYFQNEAQLEKSRLLSDRFSAERPKGSFSTLEIQRTEQGDSAMYLCASSEDRGRTDTQYFGPGTRLTVL.

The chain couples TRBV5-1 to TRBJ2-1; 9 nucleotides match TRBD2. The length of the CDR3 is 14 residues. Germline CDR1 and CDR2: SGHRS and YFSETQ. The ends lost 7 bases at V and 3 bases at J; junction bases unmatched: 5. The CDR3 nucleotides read TGCGCCAGCGAAGCGGGAGGCAGCTACAATGAGCAGTTCTTC. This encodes CASEAGGSYNEQFF.

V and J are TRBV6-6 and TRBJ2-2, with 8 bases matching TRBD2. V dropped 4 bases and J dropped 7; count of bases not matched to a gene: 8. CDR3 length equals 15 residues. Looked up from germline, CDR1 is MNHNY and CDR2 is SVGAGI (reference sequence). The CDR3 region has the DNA TGTGCCAGCAGTTCCCACTCCAGCGGGAGCGGGGAGCTGTTTTTT. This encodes CASSSHSSGSGELFF.

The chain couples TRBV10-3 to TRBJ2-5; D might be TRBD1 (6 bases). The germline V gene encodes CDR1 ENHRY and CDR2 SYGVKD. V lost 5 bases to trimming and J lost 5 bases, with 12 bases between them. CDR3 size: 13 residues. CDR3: CAISQTGAETQYF. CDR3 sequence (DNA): TGTGCCATCAGTCAGACAGGAGCCGAGACCCAGTACTTC.

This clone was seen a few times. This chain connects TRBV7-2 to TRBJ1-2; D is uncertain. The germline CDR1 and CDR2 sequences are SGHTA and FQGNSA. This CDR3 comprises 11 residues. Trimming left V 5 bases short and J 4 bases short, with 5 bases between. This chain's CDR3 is CASSQRYGYTF. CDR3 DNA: TGTGCCAGCAGCCAGCGCTATGGCTACACCTTC.

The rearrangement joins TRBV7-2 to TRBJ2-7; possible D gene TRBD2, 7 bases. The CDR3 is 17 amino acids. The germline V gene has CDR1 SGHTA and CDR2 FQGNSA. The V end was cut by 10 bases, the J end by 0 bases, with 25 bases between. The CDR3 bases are TGTGCCACCCCGAGCAGGTTAGGGGGAGGGATCTCCTACGAGCAGTACTTC. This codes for CATPSRLGGGISYEQYF.

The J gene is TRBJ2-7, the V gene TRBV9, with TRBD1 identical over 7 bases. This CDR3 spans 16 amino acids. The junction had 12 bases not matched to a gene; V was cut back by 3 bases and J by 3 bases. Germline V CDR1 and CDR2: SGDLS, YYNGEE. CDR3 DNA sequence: TGTGCCAGCAGCGCTAAAGGTGGGACAGATAGCTACGAGCAGTACTTC. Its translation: CASSAKGGTDSYEQYF.

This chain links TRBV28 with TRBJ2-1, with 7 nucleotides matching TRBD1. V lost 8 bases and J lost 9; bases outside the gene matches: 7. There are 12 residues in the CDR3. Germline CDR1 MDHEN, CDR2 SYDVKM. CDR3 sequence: CASGRSGGEQFF. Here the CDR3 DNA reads TGTGCCAGCGGAAGGTCAGGGGGTGAGCAGTTCTTC. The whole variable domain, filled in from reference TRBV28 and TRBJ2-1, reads DVKVTQSSRYLVKRTGEKVFLECVQDMDHENMFWYRQDPGLGLRLIYFSYDVKMKEKGDIPEGYSVSREKKERFSLILESASTNQTSMYLCASGRSGGEQFFGPGTRLTVL.

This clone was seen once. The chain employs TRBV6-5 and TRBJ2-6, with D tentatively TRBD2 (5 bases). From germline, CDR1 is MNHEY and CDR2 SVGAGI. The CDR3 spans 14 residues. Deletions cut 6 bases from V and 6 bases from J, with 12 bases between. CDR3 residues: CASSPGLAANVLTF. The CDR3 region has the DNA TGTGCCAGCAGCCCGGGATTGGCGGCCAACGTCCTGACTTTC.

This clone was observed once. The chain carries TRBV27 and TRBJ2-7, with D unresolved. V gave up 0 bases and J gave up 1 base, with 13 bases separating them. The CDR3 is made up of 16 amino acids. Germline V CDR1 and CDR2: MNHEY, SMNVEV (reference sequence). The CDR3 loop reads CASSLSGRTASYEQYF. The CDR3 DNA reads TGTGCCAGCAGTTTATCGGGCCGAACCGCGTCCTACGAGCAGTACTTC.

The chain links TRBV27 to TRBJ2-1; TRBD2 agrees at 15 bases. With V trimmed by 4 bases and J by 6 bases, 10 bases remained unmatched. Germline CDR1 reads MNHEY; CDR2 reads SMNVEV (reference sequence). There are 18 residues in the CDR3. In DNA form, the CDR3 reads TGTGCCAGCAGTTCCGGACTAGCGGGAGGGCCTGGGGTCAATGAGCAGTTCTTC. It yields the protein CASSSGLAGGPGVNEQFF.